These 18 T cell receptor beta chains were sequenced from one sample in a study of T cells in Graves' hyperthyroidism and ophthalmopathy. Amplified TCR beta CDR3 regions came from RNA transcripts. The TCR CDR3 first-round RT-PCR relied on the HTBI primer set. TCRdb itself ran the multiplex PCR reads through MiXCR, one entry per CDR3 protein. Of approximately 620,000 distinct CDR3 sequences in the sample, more than 15% were seen once. The sequenced material came from blood. These receptors all stem from a woman in her thirties or forties with Graves' ophthalmopathy.

The V call is TRBV6-5, the J call TRBJ2-2, with 9 bases that match TRBD1. The germline CDR1 and CDR2 sequences are MNHEY and SVGAGI. The junction had 6 bases not matched to a gene; V was cut back by 5 bases and J by 2 bases. The CDR3 has 16 residues. The DNA of the CDR3 is TGTGCCAGCAGTCACCACAGGGGGCTAAACACCGGGGAGCTGTTTTTT. Translating gives CASSHHRGLNTGELFF.

The chain recombines TRBV20-1 with TRBJ2-1, with 10 nucleotides matching TRBD1. The CDR3 consists of 17 residues. V trimming: 3 bases; J trimming: 9 bases; junction bases outside the gene matches: 17. Germline CDR1 reads DFQATT; CDR2 reads SNEGSKA (reference sequence). The CDR3 DNA is TGCAGTGCTAGCGCGCCCGGGACAGGGGTACCCGGGGGTGAGCAGTTCTTC. Amino acids: CSASAPGTGVPGGEQFF.

This clonotype was observed at least ten times. The chain combines TRBV7-9 with TRBJ1-1, with a possible D match to TRBD1 (5 bases). Per the germline V gene, CDR1 is SEHNR and CDR2 is FQNEAQ (reference sequence). This CDR3 has 15 residues. V was pared by 0 bases and J by 0 bases, with 8 bases between. The chain's CDR3 is CASSLAWGVNTEAFF. In DNA form, the CDR3 reads TGTGCCAGCAGCTTAGCGTGGGGGGTGAACACTGAAGCTTTCTTT. Drawing the rest from reference TRBV7-9 and TRBJ1-1, the complete variable domain is DTGVSQNPRHKITKRGQNVTFRCDPISEHNRLYWYRQTLGQGPEFLTYFQNEAQLEKSRLLSDRFSAERPKGSFSTLEIQRTEQGDSAMYLCASSLAWGVNTEAFFGQGTRLTVV.

This clonotype was observed at least ten times. The genes are TRBV18 and TRBJ2-7; D possibly corresponds to TRBD1 (6 bases). With 2 bases removed from V and 4 bases from J, the gap between germline ends came to 15 bases. Germline lookup yields CDR1 KGHSH and CDR2 LQKENI. The CDR3 contains 15 residues. CDR3 nucleotide sequence: TGTGCCAGCTCACCATCCAGGGGAATCGGTTACGAGCAGTACTTC. It is translated as CASSPSRGIGYEQYF.

This clonotype was observed many times. The chain links TRBV2 to TRBJ2-6; 7 nucleotides match TRBD2. Germline assignment: CDR1 SNHLY and CDR2 FYNNEI. This CDR3 is built from 16 residues. V dropped 4 bases and J dropped 4; count of bases not matched to a gene: 7. CDR3 nucleotide sequence: TGTGCCAGCAGTGGGTGGGGAGGGGACGGGGCCAACGTCCTGACTTTC. It translates to CASSGWGGDGANVLTF.

This clonotype was picked up many times. The V gene is TRBV12-3 or TRBV12-4, the J gene TRBJ2-7, with D maybe TRBD2 (6 bases). Trimming pared 8 bases from V and 0 bases from J, leaving 14 bases between. The CDR3 sequence is 14 residues long. This CDR3 is CASLGSIGSYEQYF. The CDR3, as DNA: TGTGCCAGCCTCGGGAGCATCGGCTCCTACGAGCAGTACTTC.

This clonotype was seen repeatedly, ten times or more. V is TRBV3-1 and J is TRBJ2-2; D remains unclear. The V and J ends lost 3 bases and 2 bases respectively, with 4 bases between them. Germline CDR1 and CDR2: LGHDT and YNNKEL (reference sequence). This CDR3 region has 13 residues. The CDR3 region has the DNA TGTGCCAGCAGCCAGCTCAACACCGGGGAGCTGTTTTTT. It yields the protein CASSQLNTGELFF. Based on the CDR3 plus reference TRBV3-1 and TRBJ2-2, the full variable domain is DTAVSQTPKYLVTQMGNDKSIKCEQNLGHDTMYWYKQDSKKFLKIMFSYNNKELIINETVPNRFSPKSPDKAHLNLHINSLELGDSAVYFCASSQLNTGELFFGEGSRLTVL.

The rearrangement links TRBV5-1 to TRBJ1-6; D not certain. This CDR3 comprises 14 residues. The germline V gene has CDR1 SGHRS and CDR2 YFSETQ. V lost 2 bases and J lost 9, with 12 bases in between. The CDR3 region is CASSLELRGSPLHF. The CDR3 bases are TGCGCCAGCAGCTTAGAACTCCGGGGTTCACCCCTCCACTTT.

J is TRBJ1-2 and V is TRBV29-1, with D possibly matching TRBD1 (5 bases). V was pared by 2 bases and J by 9 bases, with 10 bases between. There are 11 residues in the CDR3. Germline assignment: CDR1 SQVTM and CDR2 ANQGSEA. The CDR3 is CSVEMGVSYTF. The DNA for the CDR3 is TGCAGCGTTGAAATGGGGGTTAGCTACACCTTC.

The chain uses TRBV3-1 and TRBJ2-7; the D call may be TRBD1 or TRBD2 (5 bases each). Between the trimmed V and J ends, which lost 4 bases and 6 bases, there was a span of 16 bases. The CDR3 is 14 residues long. Germline loops: CDR1 LGHDT, CDR2 YNNKEL (reference sequence). CDR3 residues: CASSRAGAGLEQYF. The CDR3 nucleotides are TGTGCCAGCAGCCGAGCCGGGGCAGGGCTCGAGCAGTACTTC.

This clonotype has just a few counts. One end of the junction is discordant with germline, which a read error may explain. The chain couples TRBV12-3 or TRBV12-4 to TRBJ1-1, with a tentative D call TRBD1 (5 bases). The CDR3 runs 17 residues. CDR3 coding DNA: TGTGCCAGCAATTTGGGAGGGGTCCTCCGAATGAACACTGAAGCTTCCTTT. This encodes CASNLGGVLRMNTEASF.

This clonotype was counted ten times or more. The chain links TRBV3-1 to TRBJ1-1; D not resolved. CDR3 length equals 14 residues. Trimming took 3 bases from V and 3 from J, leaving 11 bases between them. Looked up from germline, CDR1 is LGHDT and CDR2 is YNNKEL (reference sequence). The CDR3 DNA reads as TGTGCCAGCAGCCAGCTGCGGTTGGACACTGAAGCTTTCTTT. Its translation is CASSQLRLDTEAFF.

The J gene is TRBJ1-5, the V gene TRBV24-1, with unresolved D. The V gene's germline CDR1 is KGHDR and CDR2 SFDVKD. The CDR3 sequence is 14 residues long. V shed 10 bases and J shed 0 bases, with 12 bases lying between them. Here the CDR3 reads CATSDANSNQPQHF. DNA of the CDR3: TGTGCCACGTCGGACGCCAATAGCAATCAGCCCCAGCATTTT.

This clonotype was detected ten times or more. The chain employs TRBV2 and TRBJ2-7, with D possibly called TRBD1 or TRBD2 (5 bases each). CDR3 length equals 13 residues. Deletions cut 3 bases from V and 6 bases from J, with 12 bases between. Germline V CDR1 and CDR2: SNHLY, FYNNEI. CDR3 protein: CASSEGPPGEQYF. CDR3 DNA: TGTGCCAGCAGTGAGGGACCACCCGGCGAGCAGTACTTC.

This clonotype was recorded many times. The gene calls are TRBV10-3 and TRBJ2-5; D is uncertain. V lost 0 bases, J lost 4 bases, and 12 bases lay in between. Germline V gene lookup returns CDR1 ENHRY and CDR2 SYGVKD. CDR3 length: 15 residues. CDR3: CAISESTTQRETQYF. The CDR3 bases are TGTGCCATCAGTGAGTCGACCACACAGAGAGAGACCCAGTACTTC.

Concerning this clonotype: With a much larger clone just one base away, this may be a read error. This chain connects TRBV6-2 or TRBV6-3 to TRBJ2-1, with 11 bases that match TRBD1. Germline-derived CDR1 and CDR2 are MNHEY and SVGEGT. Trimming at V came to 5 bases and at J to 10 bases, leaving 10 bases not matched to a gene. There are 15 residues in the CDR3. CDR3 bases: TGTGCCAGCAGTGCCGGGACAGGGGGAAAGGGAGAGCAGTTCTTC. The encoded protein is CASSAGTGGKGEQFF.

The chain combines TRBV18 with TRBJ2-6, with D possibly being TRBD1 (5 bases). Germline V CDR1 and CDR2: KGHSH, LQKENI. This CDR3 spans 16 amino acids. V lost 4 bases and J lost 0, with 10 bases in between. The CDR3 DNA reads TGTGCCAGCTCACTATCAGGGCCCTCTGGGGCCAACGTCCTGACTTTC. It encodes CASSLSGPSGANVLTF.

This clonotype appeared a few times. This rearrangement joins TRBV10-2 to TRBJ2-7; 8 bases match TRBD2. The CDR3 length is 14 residues. V dropped 4 bases and J dropped 3; count of bases not matched to a gene: 5. Germline loops: CDR1 WSHSY, CDR2 SAAADI. Written as DNA, the CDR3 is TGCGCCAGCAGTGCGGGGACTAGGAGCTACGAGCAGTACTTC. It translates to CASSAGTRSYEQYF.